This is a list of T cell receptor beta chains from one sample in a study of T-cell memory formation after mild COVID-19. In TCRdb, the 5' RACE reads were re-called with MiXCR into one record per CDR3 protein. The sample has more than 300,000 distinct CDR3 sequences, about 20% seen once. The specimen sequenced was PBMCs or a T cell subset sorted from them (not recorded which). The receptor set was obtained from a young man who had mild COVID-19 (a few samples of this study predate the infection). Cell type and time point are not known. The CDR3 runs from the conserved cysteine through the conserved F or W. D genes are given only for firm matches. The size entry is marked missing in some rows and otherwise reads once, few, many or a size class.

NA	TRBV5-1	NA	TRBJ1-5	TGCGCCAGCAGCTTGTACGGTGACAATCAGCCCCAGCATTTT	CASSLYGDNQPQHF
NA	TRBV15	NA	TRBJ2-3	TGTGCCACCAGCGGGGACGGGTCTCCGGAAGATACGCAGTATTTT	CATSGDGSPEDTQYF
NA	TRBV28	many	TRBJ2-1	TGTGCCAGCAGTACACCAGGACGTGAGCAGTTCTTC	CASSTPGREQFF
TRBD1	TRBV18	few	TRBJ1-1	TGTGCCAGCTCACCACCGGGACAGGGGTTAGCTTTCTTT	CASSPPGQGLAFF
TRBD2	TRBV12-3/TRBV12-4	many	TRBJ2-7	TGTGCCAGCAGTCCGACCGGGACTAGGGGCTACGAGCAGTACTTC	CASSPTGTRGYEQYF
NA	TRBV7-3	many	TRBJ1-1	TGTGCCAGCAGCCCCCGACAGGTGGGGACGAACACTGAAGCTTTCTTT	CASSPRQVGTNTEAFF
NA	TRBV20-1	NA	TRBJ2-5	TGCAGTGCTGCCGGGATCGGGGAGACCCAGTACTTC	CSAAGIGETQYF
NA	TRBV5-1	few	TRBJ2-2	TGCGCCAGCAGCATCCAGGGACCGAACACCGGGGAGCTGTTTTTT	CASSIQGPNTGELFF
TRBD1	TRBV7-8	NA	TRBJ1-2	TGTGCCAGCAGCTTATGGCAGGGGGCAAGCTATGGCTACACCTTC	CASSLWQGASYGYTF
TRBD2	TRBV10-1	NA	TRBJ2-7	TGCGCCAACAGAAGCAGTAGCGGGCCCTCCTACGAGCAGTACTTC	CANRSSSGPSYEQYF
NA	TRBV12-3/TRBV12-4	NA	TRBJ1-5	TGTGCCAGCAGTTTCGGTAGGGGGAGCAATCAGCCCCAGCATTTT	CASSFGRGSNQPQHF
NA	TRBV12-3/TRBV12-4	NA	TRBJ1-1	TGTGCCAGCAGTTTATACAGGGCCCTCACTGAAGCTTTCTTT	CASSLYRALTEAFF
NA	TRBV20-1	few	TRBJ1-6	TGCAGTGCTAGAGTGGGAGGGTCAGTGGATTCACCCCTCCACTTT	CSARVGGSVDSPLHF
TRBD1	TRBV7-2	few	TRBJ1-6	TGTGCCAGCAGCTCAGGGACAGGGCAGGGCTCACCCCTCCACTTT	CASSSGTGQGSPLHF
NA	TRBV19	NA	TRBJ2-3	TGTGCCAGTAGTAGGTACAGCACCTCACTGGGTACGCAGTATTTT	CASSRYSTSLGTQYF
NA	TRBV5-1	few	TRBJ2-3	TGCGCCAGCAGCGTCGGACAGATCACAGATACGCAGTATTTT	CASSVGQITDTQYF
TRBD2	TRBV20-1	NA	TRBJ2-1	TGCAGTGCTATAAGCTCCGGGGGGGCCTATCCCAATGAGCAGTTCTTC	CSAISSGGAYPNEQFF
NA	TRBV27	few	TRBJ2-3	TGTGCCAGCAGTACGTACAGCCTTAGCACAGATACGCAGTATTTT	CASSTYSLSTDTQYF
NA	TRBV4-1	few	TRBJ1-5	TGCGCCAGCAGCTCCAACTCGGACAGCAATCAGCCCCAGCATTTT	CASSSNSDSNQPQHF
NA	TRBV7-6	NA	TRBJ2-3	TGTGCCAGCAGCTTAGATTTGGAAGATACGCAGTATTTT	CASSLDLEDTQYF
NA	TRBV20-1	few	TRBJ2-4	TGCAGTGTTGAACAGGGTTCATCCCGTCTTCAGTACTTC	CSVEQGSSRLQYF
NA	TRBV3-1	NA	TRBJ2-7	TGTGCCAGCAGCCGCGGGACGCCGAGCTACGAGCAGTACTTC	CASSRGTPSYEQYF
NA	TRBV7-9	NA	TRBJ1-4	TGTGCCAGCAGCTTAGTTTACGAAAAACTGTTTTTT	CASSLVYEKLFF
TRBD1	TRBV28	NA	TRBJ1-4	TGTGCCAGCAGCCTCAACAGGGGCGGGGAAAAACTGTTTTTT	CASSLNRGGEKLFF
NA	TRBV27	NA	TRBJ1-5	TGTGCCAGCAGTTTTGGGGGGATCAATCAGCCCCAGCATTTT	CASSFGGINQPQHF
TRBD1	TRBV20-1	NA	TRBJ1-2	TGCAGTGCCCCTTATCCGGGACAGGGTACCCATGGCTACACCTTC	CSAPYPGQGTHGYTF
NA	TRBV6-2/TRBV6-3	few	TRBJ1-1	TGTGCCAGCCTAGACGCAGGATCAACTGAAGCTTTCTTT	CASLDAGSTEAFF
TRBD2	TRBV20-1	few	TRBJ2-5	TGCAGTGTAGGGTCCCCCCAGCGGGGCTCCCGAGGGACCCAGTACTTC	CSVGSPQRGSRGTQYF